Listed here is a single TCR beta chain. The conserved final phenylalanine or tryptophan is absent from the CDR3, which likely points to a read error. V was cut by 1 base and J by 0 bases, with 7 bases left in between. From germline, CDR1 is ENHRY and CDR2 SYGVKD. The CDR3 covers 15 residues. Amplification from RNA transcripts yielded the TCR beta CDR3 regions. RT-PCR with HTBI primers came first, then second-round multiplex PCR. TCRdb recomputed calls from the multiplex PCR reads with MiXCR, one row per CDR3 protein. The top ten clones hold around 3% of a sample with hundreds of thousands of distinct CDR3 sequences, over 40% of them seen once. The source of the sample is a study of Graves' ophthalmopathy and Graves' hyperthyroidism.

The chain recombines TRBV10-3 with TRBJ1-5; D is undetermined. This TCR came from an adult man with Graves' ophthalmopathy. Sequenced sample: peripheral blood. In DNA, the CDR3 is TGTGCCATCAGTGAGTGGGGAGATAGCAATCAGCCCCAGCATCTT. This sequence encodes CAISEWGDSNQPQHL.